This is a list of T cell receptor beta chains from one sample in a study of T cell responses to AZD1222 COVID-19 vaccine. Assay: immunoSEQ multiplex PCR; the TCRdb copy retains only in-frame clones and omits some. The sample has 120,000 to 150,000 clones, 82% seen once. This sample comprised peripheral blood, obtained on day 0 of MenACWY control vaccination. Receptors were obtained from an adult in good health. Each CDR3 is given with its conserved first and last residue. Each record gives: clone size, J gene, D gene, V gene, CDR3 DNA, CDR3 protein. A D gene is named only where the DNA matches it firmly. Size tells how often a clone was seen (once, few, many) or the class of an expanded clone, and some rows leave it out.

abundance: once; j_gene: TRBJ1-4; d_gene: TRBD1; v_gene: TRBV7-8; CDR3nt: TGTGCCAGCAGCCCAGGACAGGGGTCCTATAATGAAAAACTGTTTTTT; CDR3aa: CASSPGQGSYNEKLFF
abundance: few; j_gene: TRBJ2-3; d_gene: -; v_gene: TRBV7-3; CDR3nt: TGTGCCAGCAGTCCCCCGGACACAGATACGCAGTATTTT; CDR3aa: CASSPPDTDTQYF
abundance: -; j_gene: TRBJ1-1; d_gene: -; v_gene: TRBV27; CDR3nt: TGTGCCAGCAGCCGCCGTGGGGGGGTGCCGTCCACTGAAGCTTTCTTT; CDR3aa: CASSRRGGVPSTEAFF
abundance: -; j_gene: TRBJ1-5; d_gene: -; v_gene: TRBV19; CDR3nt: TGTGCCAGTAGTATGTGGGACACCTATAATCAGCCCCAGCATTTT; CDR3aa: CASSMWDTYNQPQHF
abundance: -; j_gene: TRBJ2-5; d_gene: -; v_gene: TRBV7-9; CDR3nt: TGTGCCAGCAGACTGACAGCTGGGGAGACCCAGTACTTC; CDR3aa: CASRLTAGETQYF
abundance: -; j_gene: TRBJ1-2; d_gene: TRBD1; v_gene: TRBV28; CDR3nt: TGTGCCAGCATCCCAGGGGGCTCTAACTATGGCTACACCTTC; CDR3aa: CASIPGGSNYGYTF
abundance: -; j_gene: TRBJ2-1; d_gene: TRBD1; v_gene: TRBV19; CDR3nt: TGTGCCAGTAGAACGACAGGGCCCCTTTACAATGAGCAGTTCTTC; CDR3aa: CASRTTGPLYNEQFF
abundance: -; j_gene: TRBJ2-2; d_gene: TRBD2; v_gene: TRBV11-2; CDR3nt: TGTGCCAGCAGCTTAGTTCATCCGGGACTAGCGCGTACCGGGGAGCTGTTTTTT; CDR3aa: CASSLVHPGLARTGELFF
abundance: -; j_gene: TRBJ1-1; d_gene: -; v_gene: TRBV5-6; CDR3nt: TGTGCCAGCAGCTTGGAGGCAGGCGGCGCTTTCTTT; CDR3aa: CASSLEAGGAFF
abundance: -; j_gene: TRBJ2-1; d_gene: TRBD2; v_gene: TRBV10-2; CDR3nt: TGCGCCAGCAGTGAGCCGGCGGGGGGTGCCTACAATGAGCAGTTCTTC; CDR3aa: CASSEPAGGAYNEQFF
abundance: -; j_gene: TRBJ2-1; d_gene: -; v_gene: TRBV9; CDR3nt: TGTGCCAGCAGCTCGGGACTGGACGACAATGAGCAGTTCTTC; CDR3aa: CASSSGLDDNEQFF
abundance: -; j_gene: TRBJ1-5; d_gene: -; v_gene: TRBV27; CDR3nt: TGTGCCAGCAGTTTATCGCTCCCCGGGCTGAGCAATCAGCCCCAGCATTTT; CDR3aa: CASSLSLPGLSNQPQHF
abundance: -; j_gene: TRBJ1-3; d_gene: -; v_gene: TRBV10-1; CDR3nt: TGCGCCAGCAGTGAATACAGGGCTCTCTCTGGAAACACCATATATTTT; CDR3aa: CASSEYRALSGNTIYF
abundance: -; j_gene: TRBJ2-3; d_gene: -; v_gene: TRBV28; CDR3nt: TGTGCCAGCAGTCCCGCCTACTCGGTTGATACGCAGTATTTT; CDR3aa: CASSPAYSVDTQYF
abundance: -; j_gene: TRBJ1-5; d_gene: -; v_gene: TRBV19; CDR3nt: TGTGCCAGTAGTCGTATGGCTCAAAGTCAGCCCCAGCATTTT; CDR3aa: CASSRMAQSQPQHF
abundance: -; j_gene: TRBJ2-7; d_gene: -; v_gene: TRBV7-9; CDR3nt: TGTGCCAGCAGCTTTTATGCCCGAGACGAGCAGTACTTC; CDR3aa: CASSFYARDEQYF
abundance: few; j_gene: TRBJ1-6; d_gene: -; v_gene: TRBV27; CDR3nt: TGTGCCAGCGGACCTCGACACCATAATTCACCCCTCCACTTT; CDR3aa: CASGPRHHNSPLHF
abundance: once; j_gene: TRBJ1-2; d_gene: -; v_gene: TRBV12-3/TRBV12-4; CDR3nt: TGTGCCAGCAGTTCGACGGTTTATGGCTACACCTTC; CDR3aa: CASSSTVYGYTF
abundance: once; j_gene: TRBJ1-1; d_gene: -; v_gene: TRBV14; CDR3nt: TGTGCCAGCAGCCAAGTTTTCGGTAGACGGTCTGAAGCTTTCTTT; CDR3aa: CASSQVFGRRSEAFF
abundance: -; j_gene: TRBJ1-1; d_gene: -; v_gene: TRBV6-4; CDR3nt: TGTGCTACCCGGGAGTTCGGTGAAGCTTTCTTT; CDR3aa: CATREFGEAFF